This is a list of T cell receptor beta chains from one sample in a study of esophageal squamous cell carcinoma under preoperative chemotherapy. A single record per CDR3 protein comes from TCRdb applying MiXCR to the PCR reads. In the table there are tens of thousands of distinct CDR3 sequences, around half of which are singletons. This material was acquired from a patient given preoperative chemotherapy. Receptors originate from a human donor with esophageal squamous cell carcinoma. The donor label of this sample is uncertain. CDR3s include the opening cysteine and the closing phenylalanine or tryptophan. The D gene is left open where the match is weak. Expanded clones get a size class; other rows say once, few or many, or leave the size out.

TRBV7-6,TRBJ2-1,NA,NA,CASRVETTNTQFF,TGTGCCAGCAGGGTTGAGACGACGAATACGCAGTTCTTC
TRBV12-3/TRBV12-4,TRBJ2-1,NA,few,CASRSYGGVNYNEQFF,TGTGCCAGCAGGTCATATGGGGGCGTAAATTACAATGAGCAGTTCTTC
TRBV7-2,TRBJ2-5,TRBD2,NA,CASSSGRGAPGEVLYF,TGTGCCAGCAGCTCTGGGCGGGGGGCCCCTGGGGAGGTCCTGTACTTC
TRBV7-2,TRBJ2-1,TRBD2,few,CASKGLAGRNEQFF,TGTGCCAGCAAAGGACTAGCGGGAAGAAATGAGCAGTTCTTC
TRBV12-3/TRBV12-4,TRBJ2-2,NA,many,CASSFGLAGELFF,TGTGCCAGCAGTTTTGGTCTTGCCGGGGAGCTGTTTTTT
TRBV7-8,TRBJ2-1,TRBD2,NA,CASSRWEGLSYNEQFF,TGTGCCAGCAGCCGTTGGGAGGGCCTCTCCTACAATGAGCAGTTCTTC
TRBV7-6,TRBJ2-4,NA,NA,CASSLGGMGGKDTQYF,TGTGCCAGCAGCTTAGGGGGGATGGGGGGCAAAGACACTCAGTACTTC
TRBV7-2,TRBJ2-7,NA,many,CASSAATGYEQYF,TGTGCCAGCAGCGCCGCGACAGGTTACGAGCAGTACTTC
TRBV12-3/TRBV12-4,TRBJ1-5,TRBD1,few,CASSFFSGGGRNQPQHF,TGTGCCAGCAGTTTTTTCTCAGGGGGAGGTCGCAATCAGCCCCAGCATTTT
TRBV7-2,TRBJ2-2,TRBD2,NA,CASSTRLAGGINTGELFF,TGTGCCAGCAGCACACGACTAGCGGGAGGTATAAACACCGGGGAGCTGTTTTTT
TRBV7-8,TRBJ2-7,TRBD2,NA,CASTYSSGSYNEQYF,TGTGCCAGCACCTACTCTAGCGGCTCCTACAATGAGCAGTACTTC
TRBV7-8,TRBJ2-2,NA,once,CASSRLQAVSTGAQFF,TGTGCCAGCAGCCGCCTACAGGCTGTGAGCACAGGTGCGCAGTTTTTT
TRBV7-8,TRBJ2-2,NA,NA,CASSRLGGVSTGKQFF,TGTGCCAGCAGCCGCCTAGGGGGTGTGAGCACAGGGAAGCAGTTTTTT
TRBV28,TRBJ2-1,NA,many,CASSPGTVYNEQFF,TGTGCCAGCAGCCCCGGGACGGTTTACAATGAGCAGTTCTTC
TRBV7-9,TRBJ2-3,NA,NA,CASTALRAKDTQYF,TGTGCCAGCACCGCGTTGAGAGCTAAAGATACTCAGTACTTT
TRBV7-2,TRBJ1-1,TRBD1,NA,CASRNDPGTVGEAFF,TGTGCCAGCAGAAATGATCCCGGGACAGTAGGGGAAGCTTTCTTT
TRBV7-2,TRBJ2-1,TRBD2,many,CASSPLAGGRYNEQFF,TGTGCCAGCAGCCCGCTAGCGGGAGGGAGATACAATGAGCAGTTCTTC
TRBV7-8,TRBJ1-2,NA,NA,CASRAGGYGYTF,TGTGCCAGCAGGGCCGGGGGCTATGGCTACACCTTC
TRBV28,TRBJ1-1,NA,NA,CASSLLGLGTEAFF,TGTGCCAGCAGTTTACTGGGGTTGGGCACTGAAGCTTTCTTT
TRBV7-2,TRBJ2-5,TRBD2,many,CASSLVGGRSEETQYF,TGTGCCAGCAGCTTAGTCGGCGGGAGATCTGAAGAGACCCAGTACTTC
TRBV7-6,TRBJ2-2,TRBD2,NA,CASSVVSSGGANTGELFF,TGTGCCAGCAGCGTAGTGAGTAGCGGGGGGGCGAACACCGGGGAGCTGTTTTTT
TRBV7-2,TRBJ2-7,TRBD1,medium-sized,CASSEGQGGYEQYF,TGTGCCAGCAGCGAGGGACAGGGGGGCTACGAGCAGTACTTC
TRBV7-9,TRBJ1-1,NA,many,CASSSVTGPNTEAFF,TGTGCCAGCAGCTCGGTCACGGGTCCGAACACTGAAGCTTTCTTT
TRBV7-2,TRBJ2-3,TRBD2,many,CASSLTSGETDTQYF,TGTGCCAGCAGCTTGACTAGCGGAGAGACAGATACGCAGTATTTT
TRBV6-1,TRBJ2-3,NA,many,CASSPRDTQYF,TGTGCCAGCTCCCCCCGGGATACGCAGTATTTT
TRBV11-3,TRBJ2-1,NA,NA,CASSPDPRLRPYF,TGTGCCAGCAGCCCAGACCCCAGACTGCGCCCGTACTTC
TRBV6-1,TRBJ2-5,TRBD2,NA,CASPTTPTSGRSETQYF,TGTGCCAGCCCTACAACTCCGACTAGCGGGAGATCAGAGACCCAGTACTTC
TRBV7-2,TRBJ2-4,NA,NA,CASSVGRAKDTQYF,TGTGCCAGCAGCGTCGGGCGCGCCAAAGACACCCAGTACTTC
TRBV5-4,TRBJ2-1,TRBD1,many,CASRSPGQGSYEQFF,TGTGCCAGCAGGTCGCCGGGACAGGGGTCGTATGAGCAGTTCTTC
TRBV7-6,TRBJ2-1,TRBD2,NA,CASSLGLAGVYNEQFF,TGTGCCAGCAGCTTAGGACTAGCGGGAGTCTACAATGAGCAGTTCTTC
TRBV11-2,TRBJ2-3,NA,NA,CASSLGSGDSTDTQYF,TGTGCCAGCAGCTTAGGTAGCGGCGATAGCACAGATACGCAGTATTTT
TRBV12-3/TRBV12-4,TRBJ2-7,TRBD2,NA,CASARTRGRDPETQYF,TGTGCCAGCGCGAGGACTAGGGGCCGGGACCCAGAGACGCAGTACTTC
TRBV10-1,TRBJ2-7,NA,NA,CASSEDSPIFDEQYF,TGCGCCAGCAGTGAGGACAGTCCCATATTCGACGAGCAGTACTTC
TRBV6-2/TRBV6-3,TRBJ2-5,NA,few,CASTRGVLQETQYF,TGTGCCAGCACAAGAGGGGTTTTACAAGAGACCCAGTACTTC
TRBV7-2,TRBJ2-7,NA,many,CASSSGTRTEQYF,TGTGCCAGCAGCTCCGGAACTAGAACCGAGCAGTACTTC
TRBV20-1,TRBJ2-3,NA,NA,CSARDLSKSGTQYF,TGCAGTGCTAGAGACCTCTCTAAAAGCGGTACGCAGTATTTT
TRBV7-2,TRBJ2-7,NA,NA,CASGLETSSPDTQYF,TGTGCCAGCGGGCTAGAGACCTCTAGCCCAGATACGCAGTACTTC